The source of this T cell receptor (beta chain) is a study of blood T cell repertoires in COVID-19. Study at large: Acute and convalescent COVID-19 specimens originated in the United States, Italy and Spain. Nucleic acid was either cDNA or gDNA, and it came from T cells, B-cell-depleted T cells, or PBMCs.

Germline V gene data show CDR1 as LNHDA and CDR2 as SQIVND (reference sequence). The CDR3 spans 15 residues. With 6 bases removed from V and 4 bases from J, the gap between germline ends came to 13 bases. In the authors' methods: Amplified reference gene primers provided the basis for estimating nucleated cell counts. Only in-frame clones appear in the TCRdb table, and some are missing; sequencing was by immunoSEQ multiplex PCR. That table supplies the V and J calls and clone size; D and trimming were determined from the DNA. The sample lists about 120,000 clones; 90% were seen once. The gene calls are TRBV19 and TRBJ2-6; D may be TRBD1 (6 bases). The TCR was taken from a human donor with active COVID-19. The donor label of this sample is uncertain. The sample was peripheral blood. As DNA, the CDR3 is TGTGCCAGTAGAACAACAGGGACCGGGGCCAACGTCCTGACTTTC. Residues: CASRTTGTGANVLTF.